The rows below give T cell receptor beta chains drawn from one sample of a study of T-cell memory formation after mild COVID-19. MiXCR, run by TCRdb on the 5' RACE reads, gives a single entry per CDR3 protein. The table shows more than 350,000 distinct CDR3 sequences, with roughly 21% occurring only once. Source material: PBMCs or a T cell subset sorted from them (not recorded which). These receptor sequences come from an adult woman who had mild COVID-19 (a few samples of this study predate the infection). Cell type and time point are not known. Each CDR3 is given with its conserved first and last residue. D genes are given only for firm matches. Where a row states a size, it is once, few, many or the class of an expanded clone; other rows omit it.

j_gene: TRBJ1-1; d_gene: .; v_gene: TRBV7-9; abundance: few; CDR3nt: TGTGCCAGCAGCTTACTGACTACGTGGAACACTGAAGCTTTCTTT; CDR3aa: CASSLLTTWNTEAFF
j_gene: TRBJ1-1; d_gene: .; v_gene: TRBV7-9; abundance: .; CDR3nt: TGTGCCAGCAGCCCTCCAGGGCCTCTGGGGACTGAAGCTTTCTTT; CDR3aa: CASSPPGPLGTEAFF
j_gene: TRBJ2-1; d_gene: TRBD2; v_gene: TRBV6-5; abundance: few; CDR3nt: TGTGCCAGCAGCCAAACTAGCGGGAGCTCCTACAATGAGCAGTTCTTC; CDR3aa: CASSQTSGSSYNEQFF
j_gene: TRBJ1-5; d_gene: .; v_gene: TRBV4-1; abundance: few; CDR3nt: TGCGCCAGCAGCCCACAGCCGGGGGGCAATCAGCCCCAGCATTTT; CDR3aa: CASSPQPGGNQPQHF
j_gene: TRBJ1-1; d_gene: TRBD1; v_gene: TRBV5-1; abundance: few; CDR3nt: TGCGCCAGCAGCACGGACAGGGTGAACACTGAAGCTTTCTTT; CDR3aa: CASSTDRVNTEAFF
j_gene: TRBJ2-3; d_gene: TRBD2; v_gene: TRBV4-3; abundance: few; CDR3nt: TGCGCCAGCAGCCAAGTCGGTGCGGGAGAGGCCCCAGATACGCAGTATTTT; CDR3aa: CASSQVGAGEAPDTQYF
j_gene: TRBJ1-2; d_gene: .; v_gene: TRBV5-6; abundance: .; CDR3nt: TGTGCCAGCAGCTTGGACACCGGGACGGATGGGGCCTATGGCTACACCTTC; CDR3aa: CASSLDTGTDGAYGYTF
j_gene: TRBJ2-7; d_gene: .; v_gene: TRBV5-6; abundance: many; CDR3nt: TGTGCCAGCGGTAGGAACAGGCGCTACGAGCAGTACTTC; CDR3aa: CASGRNRRYEQYF
j_gene: TRBJ1-1; d_gene: .; v_gene: TRBV30; abundance: .; CDR3nt: TGTGCCTGGAGTGTACCCGGTCGGGGAGCTGAAGCTTTCTTT; CDR3aa: CAWSVPGRGAEAFF
j_gene: TRBJ1-2; d_gene: .; v_gene: TRBV7-2; abundance: few; CDR3nt: TGTGCCAGCAGCTTAGGGGGGACAAGGGGTGGCTACACCTTC; CDR3aa: CASSLGGTRGGYTF
j_gene: TRBJ1-1; d_gene: .; v_gene: TRBV29-1; abundance: .; CDR3nt: TGCAGCGCGGTTACAGCTGAAGCTTTCTTT; CDR3aa: CSAVTAEAFF
j_gene: TRBJ2-4; d_gene: TRBD1; v_gene: TRBV20-1; abundance: many; CDR3nt: TGCAGTGCTAGTGGACAGGGAGGAGCCAAAAACATTCAGTACTTC; CDR3aa: CSASGQGGAKNIQYF
j_gene: TRBJ1-1; d_gene: .; v_gene: TRBV9; abundance: .; CDR3nt: TGTGCCAGCAGCGTTGAGTATCGGACTGAAGCTTTCTTT; CDR3aa: CASSVEYRTEAFF
j_gene: TRBJ2-2; d_gene: .; v_gene: TRBV28; abundance: few; CDR3nt: TGTGCCAGCAGTTTACAAGGGTTTAACACCGGGGAGCTGTTTTTT; CDR3aa: CASSLQGFNTGELFF
j_gene: TRBJ1-2; d_gene: .; v_gene: TRBV7-8; abundance: few; CDR3nt: TGTGCCAGCAGCTTAGGGGGATCCGGGGCCGGCTATGGCTACACCTTC; CDR3aa: CASSLGGSGAGYGYTF
j_gene: TRBJ2-3; d_gene: .; v_gene: TRBV4-1; abundance: many; CDR3nt: TGCGCCAGCAGGAAGCTTTCCGGTACTAGCACAGATACGCAGTATTTT; CDR3aa: CASRKLSGTSTDTQYF
j_gene: TRBJ2-1; d_gene: .; v_gene: TRBV6-4; abundance: .; CDR3nt: TGTGCCAGCAGTGTTAAGGACCGGGCTTATGAGCAGTTCTTC; CDR3aa: CASSVKDRAYEQFF
j_gene: TRBJ1-5; d_gene: TRBD1; v_gene: TRBV6-6; abundance: few; CDR3nt: TGTGCCAGCAGTGACCCCCTACAGGGGGCGAGCAATCAGCCCCAGCATTTT; CDR3aa: CASSDPLQGASNQPQHF
j_gene: TRBJ2-6; d_gene: TRBD1; v_gene: TRBV7-9; abundance: .; CDR3nt: TGTGCCAGCAGCGCGTCCCAAGCAAGGTCAGGGGGTCGGTCATCTGGGGCCAACGTCCTGACTTTC; CDR3aa: CASSASQARSGGRSSGANVLTF
j_gene: TRBJ2-2; d_gene: .; v_gene: TRBV6-5; abundance: .; CDR3nt: TGTGCCAGCAGTTACGAACAGGGTGTTGGAGGGGAGCTGTTTTTT; CDR3aa: CASSYEQGVGGELFF
j_gene: TRBJ1-2; d_gene: .; v_gene: TRBV6-1; abundance: .; CDR3nt: TGTGCCAGCAGTGAAGGGGTGGGGAACTATGGCTACACCTTC; CDR3aa: CASSEGVGNYGYTF
j_gene: TRBJ2-7; d_gene: .; v_gene: TRBV4-1; abundance: few; CDR3nt: TGCGCCAGCAGCCAAGTGGCTGGGTCCTACGAGCAGTACTTC; CDR3aa: CASSQVAGSYEQYF
j_gene: TRBJ2-7; d_gene: TRBD1; v_gene: TRBV29-1; abundance: many; CDR3nt: TGCAGCGTCGCCGACAGGGGATACGAGCAGTACTTC; CDR3aa: CSVADRGYEQYF
j_gene: TRBJ2-1; d_gene: .; v_gene: TRBV18; abundance: few; CDR3nt: TGTGCCAGCTCACCGATAGGGTCGTCCTACAATGAGCAGTTCTTC; CDR3aa: CASSPIGSSYNEQFF
j_gene: TRBJ2-3; d_gene: .; v_gene: TRBV7-2; abundance: few; CDR3nt: TGTGCCAGCAGCTTAAGTTTGTGGGATACGCAGTATTTT; CDR3aa: CASSLSLWDTQYF
j_gene: TRBJ2-2; d_gene: TRBD2; v_gene: TRBV5-8; abundance: many; CDR3nt: TGTGCCAGCAGCTTGGAAGCGGGGGACTGGAGGGGGGAGCTGTTTTTT; CDR3aa: CASSLEAGDWRGELFF
j_gene: TRBJ2-1; d_gene: .; v_gene: TRBV3-1; abundance: many; CDR3nt: TGTGCCAGCAGCCAAGGGGAGCGGAGGCCCCCATTCGGGCAGTTCTTC; CDR3aa: CASSQGERRPPFGQFF
j_gene: TRBJ2-7; d_gene: TRBD1; v_gene: TRBV12-3/TRBV12-4; abundance: .; CDR3nt: TGTGCCAGCAGTTTTGGCGGGACAGGGAGCCACGAGCAGTACTTC; CDR3aa: CASSFGGTGSHEQYF
j_gene: TRBJ2-2; d_gene: .; v_gene: TRBV9; abundance: .; CDR3nt: TGTGCCAGCAGCGTAGACCTAGGCACCCGGGAGCTGTTTTTT; CDR3aa: CASSVDLGTRELFF
j_gene: TRBJ2-5; d_gene: .; v_gene: TRBV20-1; abundance: few; CDR3nt: TGCAGTGCTGGGGGGCGGGGTACCCAAGAGACCCAGTACTTC; CDR3aa: CSAGGRGTQETQYF
j_gene: TRBJ1-2; d_gene: .; v_gene: TRBV6-1; abundance: .; CDR3nt: TGTGCCAGCAGTGAAGGGGGATGGATCTATGGCTACACCTTC; CDR3aa: CASSEGGWIYGYTF
j_gene: TRBJ1-5; d_gene: TRBD1; v_gene: TRBV20-1; abundance: few; CDR3nt: TGCAGTGCTGGGGGACAGGGGCGCTATCAGCCCCAGCATTTT; CDR3aa: CSAGGQGRYQPQHF
j_gene: TRBJ2-3; d_gene: TRBD1; v_gene: TRBV12-3/TRBV12-4; abundance: .; CDR3nt: TGTGCCAGCAGTGTGTGGTTTAAGGGGGCCCGAGATACGCAGTATTTT; CDR3aa: CASSVWFKGARDTQYF
j_gene: TRBJ1-1; d_gene: TRBD1; v_gene: TRBV5-1; abundance: .; CDR3nt: TGCGCCAGCAGCTGGGGACAGGGGTTCGCTGAAGCTTTCTTT; CDR3aa: CASSWGQGFAEAFF
j_gene: TRBJ2-1; d_gene: TRBD2; v_gene: TRBV2; abundance: few; CDR3nt: TGTGCCAGCAGTTCATTACAGGTTCGGGAGGAGTTCTTC; CDR3aa: CASSSLQVREEFF
j_gene: TRBJ1-6; d_gene: TRBD1; v_gene: TRBV5-6; abundance: once; CDR3nt: TGTGCCAGCAGCCCGGGACAGAGTAATTCACCCCTCCACTTT; CDR3aa: CASSPGQSNSPLHF